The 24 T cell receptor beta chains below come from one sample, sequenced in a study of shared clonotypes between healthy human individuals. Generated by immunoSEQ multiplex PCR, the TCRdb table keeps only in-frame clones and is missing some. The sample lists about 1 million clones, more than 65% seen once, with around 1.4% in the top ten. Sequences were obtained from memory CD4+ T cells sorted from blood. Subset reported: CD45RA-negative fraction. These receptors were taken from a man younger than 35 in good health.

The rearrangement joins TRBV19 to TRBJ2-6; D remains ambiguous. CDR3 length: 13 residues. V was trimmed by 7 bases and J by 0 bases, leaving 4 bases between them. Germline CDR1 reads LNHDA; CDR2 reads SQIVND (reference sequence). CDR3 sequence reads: CASTDSGANVLTF. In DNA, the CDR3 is TGTGCCAGTACGGACTCTGGGGCCAACGTCCTGACTTTC.

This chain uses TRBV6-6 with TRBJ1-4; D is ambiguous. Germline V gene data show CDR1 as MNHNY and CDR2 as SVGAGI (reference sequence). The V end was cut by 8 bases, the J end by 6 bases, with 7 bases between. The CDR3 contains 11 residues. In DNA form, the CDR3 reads TGTGCCAGCGGTAACGATGAAAAACTGTTTTTT. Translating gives CASGNDEKLFF.

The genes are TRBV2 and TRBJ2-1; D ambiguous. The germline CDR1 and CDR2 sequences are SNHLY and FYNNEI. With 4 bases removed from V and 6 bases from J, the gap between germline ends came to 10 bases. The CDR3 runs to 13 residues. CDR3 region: CASSGSYGNEQFF. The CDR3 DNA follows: TGTGCCAGCAGTGGGTCCTACGGCAATGAGCAGTTCTTC.

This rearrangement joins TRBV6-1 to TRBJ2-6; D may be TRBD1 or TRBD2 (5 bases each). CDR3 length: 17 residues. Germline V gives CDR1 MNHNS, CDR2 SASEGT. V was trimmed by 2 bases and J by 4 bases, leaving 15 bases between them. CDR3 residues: CASSEFGGGSGANVLTF. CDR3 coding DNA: TGTGCCAGCAGTGAATTTGGTGGGGGTTCCGGGGCCAACGTCCTGACTTTC.

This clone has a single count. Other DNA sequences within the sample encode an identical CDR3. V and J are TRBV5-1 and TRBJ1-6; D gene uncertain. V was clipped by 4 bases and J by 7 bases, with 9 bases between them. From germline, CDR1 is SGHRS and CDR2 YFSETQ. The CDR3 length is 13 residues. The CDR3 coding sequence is TGCGCCAGCAGCCTTGATCCCAATTCACCCCTCCACTTT. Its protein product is CASSLDPNSPLHF.

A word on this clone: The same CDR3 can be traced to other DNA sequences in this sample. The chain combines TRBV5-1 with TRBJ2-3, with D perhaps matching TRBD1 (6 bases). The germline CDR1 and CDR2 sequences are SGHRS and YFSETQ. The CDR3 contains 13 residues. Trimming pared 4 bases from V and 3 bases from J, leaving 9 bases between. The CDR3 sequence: CASSLGQTDTQYF. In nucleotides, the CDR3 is TGCGCCAGCAGCCTAGGACAGACAGATACGCAGTATTTT.

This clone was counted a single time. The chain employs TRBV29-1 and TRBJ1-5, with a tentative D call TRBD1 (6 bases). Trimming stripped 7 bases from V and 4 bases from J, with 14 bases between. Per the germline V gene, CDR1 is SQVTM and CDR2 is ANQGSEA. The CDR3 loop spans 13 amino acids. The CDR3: CSAGGGGNQPQHF. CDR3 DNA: TGCAGCGCCGGAGGGGGGGGAAATCAGCCCCAGCATTTT.

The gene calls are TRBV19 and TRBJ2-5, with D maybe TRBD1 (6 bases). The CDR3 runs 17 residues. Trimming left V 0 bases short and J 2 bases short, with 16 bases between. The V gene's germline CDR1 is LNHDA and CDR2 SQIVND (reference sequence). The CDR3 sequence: CASSIDGGRGRQETQYF. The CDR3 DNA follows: TGTGCCAGTAGTATAGATGGCGGCAGGGGACGGCAAGAGACCCAGTACTTC.

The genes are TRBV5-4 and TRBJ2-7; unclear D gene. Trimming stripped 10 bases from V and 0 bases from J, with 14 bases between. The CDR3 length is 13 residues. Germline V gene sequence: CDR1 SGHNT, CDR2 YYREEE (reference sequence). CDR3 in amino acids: CAGGSASSYEQYF. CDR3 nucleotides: TGTGCCGGTGGTAGTGCTAGCTCCTACGAGCAGTACTTC. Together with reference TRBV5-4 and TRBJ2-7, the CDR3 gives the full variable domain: ETGVTQSPTHLIKTRGQQVTLRCSSQSGHNTVSWYQQALGQGPQFIFQYYREEENGRGNFPPRFSGLQFPNYSSELNVNALELDDSALYLCAGGSASSYEQYFGPGTRLTVT.

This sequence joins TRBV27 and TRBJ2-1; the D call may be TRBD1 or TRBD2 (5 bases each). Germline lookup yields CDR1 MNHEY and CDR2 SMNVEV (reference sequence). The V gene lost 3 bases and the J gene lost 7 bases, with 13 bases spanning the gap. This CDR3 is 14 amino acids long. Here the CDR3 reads CASSFVGWGNEQFF. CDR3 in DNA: TGTGCCAGCAGTTTCGTGGGATGGGGGAATGAGCAGTTCTTC.

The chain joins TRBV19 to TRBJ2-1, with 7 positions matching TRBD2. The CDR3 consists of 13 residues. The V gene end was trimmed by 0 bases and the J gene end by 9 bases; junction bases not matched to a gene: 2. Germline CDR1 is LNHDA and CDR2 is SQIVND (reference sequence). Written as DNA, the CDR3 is TGTGCCAGTAGTATAGACGGCGGGGGTGAGCAGTTCTTC. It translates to CASSIDGGGEQFF.

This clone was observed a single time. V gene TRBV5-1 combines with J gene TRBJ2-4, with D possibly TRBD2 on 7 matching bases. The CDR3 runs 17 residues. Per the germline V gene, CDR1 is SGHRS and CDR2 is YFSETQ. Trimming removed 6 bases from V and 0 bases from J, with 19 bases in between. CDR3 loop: CASTRGGGEGAKNIQYF. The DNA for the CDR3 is TGCGCCAGCACTCGAGGCGGGGGCGAGGGAGCCAAAAACATTCAGTACTTC. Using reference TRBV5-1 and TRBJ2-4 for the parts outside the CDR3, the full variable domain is KAGVTQTPRYLIKTRGQQVTLSCSPISGHRSVSWYQQTPGQGLQFLFEYFSETQRNKGNFPGRFSGRQFSNSRSEMNVSTLELGDSALYLCASTRGGGEGAKNIQYFGAGTRLSVL.

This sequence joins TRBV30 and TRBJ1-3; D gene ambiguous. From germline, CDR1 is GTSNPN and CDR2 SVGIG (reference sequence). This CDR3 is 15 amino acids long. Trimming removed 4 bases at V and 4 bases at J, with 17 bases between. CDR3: CAWTIYGVAGNTIYF. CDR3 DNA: TGTGCCTGGACTATCTACGGGGTAGCGGGAAACACCATATATTTT.

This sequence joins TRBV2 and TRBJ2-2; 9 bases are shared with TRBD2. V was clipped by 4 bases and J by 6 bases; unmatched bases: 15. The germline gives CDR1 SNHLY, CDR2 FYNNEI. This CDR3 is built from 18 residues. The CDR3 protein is CASSGLQAGGASAGELFF. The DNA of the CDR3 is TGTGCCAGCAGTGGATTACAGGCGGGAGGGGCATCTGCCGGGGAGCTGTTTTTT.

This CDR3 is CASSYGQRGYEQYF. DNA of the CDR3: TGTGCCAGCAGTTACGGACAGCGGGGTTACGAGCAGTACTTC. The V and J genes are TRBV6-6 and TRBJ2-7; TRBD2 is a possible D gene (7 bases). Germline V gives CDR1 MNHNY, CDR2 SVGAGI (reference sequence). Between the trimmed V and J ends, which lost 2 bases and 4 bases, there was a span of 12 bases. The CDR3 has 14 residues.

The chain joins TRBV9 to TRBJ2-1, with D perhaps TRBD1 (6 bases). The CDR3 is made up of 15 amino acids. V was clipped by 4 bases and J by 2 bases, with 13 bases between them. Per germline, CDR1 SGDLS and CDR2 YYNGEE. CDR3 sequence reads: CASSSRRTAYNEQFF. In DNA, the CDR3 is TGTGCCAGCAGCTCCCGACGGACAGCCTACAATGAGCAGTTCTTC.

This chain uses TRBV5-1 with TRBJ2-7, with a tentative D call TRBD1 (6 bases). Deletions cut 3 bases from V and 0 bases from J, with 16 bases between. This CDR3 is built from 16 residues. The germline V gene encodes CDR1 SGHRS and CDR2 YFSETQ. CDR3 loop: CASSSTSGHRSYEQYF. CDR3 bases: TGCGCCAGCAGCTCGACGTCGGGACACCGCTCCTACGAGCAGTACTTC.

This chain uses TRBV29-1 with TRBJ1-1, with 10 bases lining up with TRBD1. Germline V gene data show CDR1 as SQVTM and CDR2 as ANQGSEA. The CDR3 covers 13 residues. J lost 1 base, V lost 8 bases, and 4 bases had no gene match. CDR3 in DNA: TGCAGCTCCCGGACAGGGGGGAACACTGAAGCTTTCTTT. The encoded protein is CSSRTGGNTEAFF. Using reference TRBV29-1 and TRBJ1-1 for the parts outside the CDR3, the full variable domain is SAVISQKPSRDICQRGTSLTIQCQVDSQVTMMFWYRQQPGQSLTLIATANQGSEATYESGFVIDKFPISRPNLTFSTLTVSNMSPEDSSIYLCSSRTGGNTEAFFGQGTRLTVV.

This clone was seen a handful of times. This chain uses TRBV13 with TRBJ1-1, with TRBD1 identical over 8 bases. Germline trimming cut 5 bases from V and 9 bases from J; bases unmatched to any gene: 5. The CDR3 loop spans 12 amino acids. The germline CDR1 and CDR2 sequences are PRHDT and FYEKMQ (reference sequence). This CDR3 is CASSADRVKAFF. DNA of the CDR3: TGTGCCAGCAGCGCGGACAGGGTCAAAGCTTTCTTT.

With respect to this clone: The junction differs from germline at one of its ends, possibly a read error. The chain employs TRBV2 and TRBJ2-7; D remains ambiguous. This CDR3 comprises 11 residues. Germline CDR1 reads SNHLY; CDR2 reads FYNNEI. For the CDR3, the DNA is TGTGCCAGCAGGGAAGGGAACGAGCAGTACTTC. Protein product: CASREGNEQYF.

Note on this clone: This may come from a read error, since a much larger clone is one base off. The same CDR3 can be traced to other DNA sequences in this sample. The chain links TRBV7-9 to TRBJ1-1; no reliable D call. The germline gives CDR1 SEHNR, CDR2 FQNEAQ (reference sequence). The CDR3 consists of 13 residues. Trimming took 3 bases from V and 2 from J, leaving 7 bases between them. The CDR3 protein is CASSFRENTEAFF. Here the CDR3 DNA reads TGTGCCAGCAGCTTCCGGGAAAACACTGAAGCTTTCTTT.

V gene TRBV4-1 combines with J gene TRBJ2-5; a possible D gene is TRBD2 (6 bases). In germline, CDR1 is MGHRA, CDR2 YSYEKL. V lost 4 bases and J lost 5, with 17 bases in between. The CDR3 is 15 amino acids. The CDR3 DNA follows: TGCGCCAGCAGCCGCGTCGGGGGTAAAGGGGAGACCCAGTACTTC. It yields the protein CASSRVGGKGETQYF.

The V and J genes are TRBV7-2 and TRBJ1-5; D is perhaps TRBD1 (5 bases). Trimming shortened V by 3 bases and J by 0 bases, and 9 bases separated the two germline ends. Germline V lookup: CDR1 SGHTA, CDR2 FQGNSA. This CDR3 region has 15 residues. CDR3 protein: CASSFDSHSNQPQHF. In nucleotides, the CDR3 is TGTGCCAGCAGCTTTGACAGTCATAGCAATCAGCCCCAGCATTTT.

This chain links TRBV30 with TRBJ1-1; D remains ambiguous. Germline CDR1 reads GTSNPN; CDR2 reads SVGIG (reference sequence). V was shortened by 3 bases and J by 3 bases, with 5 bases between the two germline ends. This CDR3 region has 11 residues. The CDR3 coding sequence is TGTGCCTGGAGGGACTACACTGAAGCTTTCTTT. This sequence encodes CAWRDYTEAFF.